This TCR beta chain was sequenced in a study of control samples from healthy donors and cancer patients. Libraries were prepared by immunoSEQ multiplex PCR; TCRdb keeps only in-frame clonotypes and omits some of them. In the table there are some 140,000 clones, about 88% of which are singletons. Germline-derived CDR1 and CDR2 are ENHRY and SYGVKD. V trimming: 6 bases; J trimming: 8 bases; junction bases outside the gene matches: 3. This CDR3 contains 11 residues. Source material: blood. The clonotype comes from a woman in her 30s in good health. The V and J genes are TRBV10-3 and TRBJ1-2, with TRBD1 matching over 7 bases. The DNA of the CDR3 is TGTGCCATCAGATGGGACAGCGGCTACACCTTC. Translated, it gives CAIRWDSGYTF.